This section outlines one TCR beta chain sequence together with its context. The antigen remains unidentified. Primers included in the PCR were 60 Vbeta and 13 Jbeta primers. The protocol was immunoSEQ multiplex PCR, while the TCRdb copy is restricted to in-frame clones and leaves out a portion. This table has more than 90,000 clones, about 75% appearing once. This entry comes from a study of cytomegalovirus exposure and HLA in healthy donors. The CDR3 is made up of 13 amino acids. V was clipped by 8 bases and J by 2 bases; unmatched bases: 3. Germline V lookup: CDR1 MNHNS, CDR2 SASEGT. Notes on the study in general: Within an earlier analysis, most TCR beta V segments proved productive either about 87% or about 30% of the time. There were 164 TCR beta chains listed as cytomegalovirus-associated. Reported performance of the classifier showed diagnosis of cytomegalovirus status with high specificity and sensitivity.

Healthy bone marrow donors made up the cohort. Sample: PBMCs. This chain joins TRBV6-1 and TRBJ1-3, with 7 positions matching TRBD1. The receptor comes from a man aged 50 to 60 in good health and CMV-seronegative. The CDR3 here is CASHRGPGNTIYF. CDR3 DNA sequence: TGTGCCAGCCACAGGGGACCTGGAAACACCATATATTTT.